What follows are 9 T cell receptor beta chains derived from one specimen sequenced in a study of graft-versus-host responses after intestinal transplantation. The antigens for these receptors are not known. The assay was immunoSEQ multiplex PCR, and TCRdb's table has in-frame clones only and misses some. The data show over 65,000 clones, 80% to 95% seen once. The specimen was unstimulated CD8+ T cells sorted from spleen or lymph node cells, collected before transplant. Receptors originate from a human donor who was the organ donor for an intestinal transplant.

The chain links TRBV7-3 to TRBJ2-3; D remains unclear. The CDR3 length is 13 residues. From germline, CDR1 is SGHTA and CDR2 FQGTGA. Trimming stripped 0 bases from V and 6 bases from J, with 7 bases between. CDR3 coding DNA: TGTGCCAGCAGCTTAACACCCGCCGATACGCAGTATTTT. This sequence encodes CASSLTPADTQYF.

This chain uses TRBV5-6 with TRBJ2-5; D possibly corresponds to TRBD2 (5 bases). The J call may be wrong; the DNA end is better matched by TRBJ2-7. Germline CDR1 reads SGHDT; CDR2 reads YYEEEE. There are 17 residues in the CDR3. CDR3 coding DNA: TGTGCCAGCAGCTTGGCCTATCTACCGGGGAGCTCCTACGAGCAGTACTTC. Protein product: CASSLAYLPGSSYEQYF.

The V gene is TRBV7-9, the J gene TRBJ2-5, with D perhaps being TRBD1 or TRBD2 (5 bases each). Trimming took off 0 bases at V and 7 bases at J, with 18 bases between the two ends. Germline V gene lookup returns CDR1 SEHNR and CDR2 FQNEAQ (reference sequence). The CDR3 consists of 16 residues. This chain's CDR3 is CASSLARTGRGVTQYF. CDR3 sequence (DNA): TGTGCCAGCAGCTTAGCGCGGACTGGAAGAGGGGTGACCCAGTACTTC.

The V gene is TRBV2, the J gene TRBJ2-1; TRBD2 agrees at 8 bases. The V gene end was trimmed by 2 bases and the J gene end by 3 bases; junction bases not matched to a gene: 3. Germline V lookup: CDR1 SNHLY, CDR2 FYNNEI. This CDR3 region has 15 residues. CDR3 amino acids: CASSESGSNYNEQFF. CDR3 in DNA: TGTGCCAGCAGTGAAAGCGGGAGCAACTACAATGAGCAGTTCTTC.

Here the CDR3 reads CASSLSGGTYEQYF. The CDR3 nucleotides read TGTGCCAGCAGCCTTAGCGGGGGCACCTACGAGCAGTACTTC. The chain couples TRBV7-6 to TRBJ2-7; 9 bases match TRBD2. After removal of 5 bases from V and 2 bases from J, the junction contained 4 bases not matched to a gene. The V gene's germline CDR1 is SGHVS and CDR2 FNYEAQ. This CDR3 comprises 14 residues.

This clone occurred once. The CDR3, as DNA: TGTGCCAGTAGTATTCGGCTAGCGGGGGTGGCGGATACGCAGTATTTT. Residues: CASSIRLAGVADTQYF. This chain uses TRBV19 with TRBJ2-3; 10 bases map to TRBD2. CDR3 length: 16 residues. V shed 3 bases, J shed 6 bases, and the junction held 9 bases outside the gene matches. Germline CDR1 and CDR2: LNHDA and SQIVND (reference sequence).

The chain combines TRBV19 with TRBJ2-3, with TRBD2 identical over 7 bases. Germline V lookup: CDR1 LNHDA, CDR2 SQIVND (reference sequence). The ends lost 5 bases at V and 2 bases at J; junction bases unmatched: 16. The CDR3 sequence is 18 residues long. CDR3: CASSYQMGYLADTDTQYF. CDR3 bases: TGTGCCAGTAGTTACCAAATGGGGTACCTAGCGGACACAGATACGCAGTATTTT.

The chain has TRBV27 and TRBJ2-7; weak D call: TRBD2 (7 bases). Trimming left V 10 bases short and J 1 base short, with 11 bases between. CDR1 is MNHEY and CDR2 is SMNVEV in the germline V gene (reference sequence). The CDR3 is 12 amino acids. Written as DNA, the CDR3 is TGTGCCACGCGGGGGCAATCCTACGAGCAGTACTTC. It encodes CATRGQSYEQYF.

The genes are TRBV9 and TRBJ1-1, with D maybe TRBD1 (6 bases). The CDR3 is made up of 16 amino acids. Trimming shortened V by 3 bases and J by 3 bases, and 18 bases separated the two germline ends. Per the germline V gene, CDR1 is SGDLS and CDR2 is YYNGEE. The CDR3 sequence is CASSASRGGSDTEAFF. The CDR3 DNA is TGTGCCAGCAGCGCTAGTAGAGGGGGGAGTGACACTGAAGCTTTCTTT.